Listed below are T cell receptor beta chains from one sample, sequenced in a study of prognosis after radiotherapy for stage I lung cancer. TCRdb re-called the multiplex PCR reads with MiXCR, one entry per CDR3 protein. The sample has fewer than 25,000 distinct CDR3 sequences, less than 50% seen once. This specimen consisted of PBMCs, obtained before or after stereotactic body radiation therapy (not recorded which). These receptors all come from a donor aged 50 or older with non-small cell lung cancer. CDR3s include the opening cysteine and the closing phenylalanine or tryptophan. D genes are given only for firm matches. Expanded clones are given a class, and other clones once, few, many or no size at all.

D gene | J gene | V gene | clone size | CDR3 protein | CDR3 DNA
. | TRBJ1-6 | TRBV28 | medium-sized | CASSSKGAGSYNSPLHF | TGTGCCAGCAGTTCCAAGGGAGCCGGCTCCTATAATTCACCCCTCCACTTT
. | TRBJ2-5 | TRBV28 | many | CASKPAGWEVLGETQYF | TGTGCCAGCAAACCCGCCGGGTGGGAGGTTTTAGGAGAGACCCAGTACTTC
. | TRBJ2-7 | TRBV2 | many | CASSQVDEQYF | TGTGCCAGCAGTCAAGTGGACGAGCAGTACTTC
. | TRBJ1-5 | TRBV11-3 | many | CASSLNRNQPQHF | TGTGCCAGCAGTTTAAACAGGAATCAGCCCCAGCATTTT
. | TRBJ1-6 | TRBV6-7 | medium-sized | CASSYPQQGGNSPLHF | TGTGCCAGCAGTTACCCCCAACAGGGTGGGAATTCACCCCTCCACTTT
TRBD2 | TRBJ2-2 | TRBV2 | many | CASRSGGRTGELFF | TGTGCCAGCAGAAGCGGGGGGCGCACCGGGGAGCTGTTTTTT
. | TRBJ2-7 | TRBV9 | many | CASSVGMTSSYEQYF | TGTGCCAGCAGCGTAGGGATGACGAGCTCCTACGAGCAGTACTTC
. | TRBJ2-7 | TRBV27 | many | CASSLAGRRENSYEQYF | TGTGCCAGCAGTTTGGCGGGGAGAAGGGAAAACTCCTACGAGCAGTACTTC
. | TRBJ2-7 | TRBV20-1 | many | CSARDRGASRLYEQYF | TGCAGTGCTAGAGATCGAGGCGCATCTCGTCTCTACGAGCAGTACTTC
TRBD1 | TRBJ2-7 | TRBV25-1 | many | CASTPTGELYEQYF | TGTGCCAGCACTCCGACAGGGGAACTCTACGAGCAGTACTTC
TRBD2 | TRBJ2-7 | TRBV24-1 | medium-sized | CATSDSGTMNIYEQYF | TGTGCCACCAGTGATTCCGGGACTATGAACATCTACGAGCAGTACTTC
. | TRBJ1-3 | TRBV12-3/TRBV12-4 | many | CASSLTGGGNTIYF | TGTGCCAGCAGCCTCACGGGGGGAGGAAACACCATATATTTT
TRBD2 | TRBJ2-1 | TRBV3-1 | many | CASSARTSGEQFF | TGTGCCAGCAGCGCCCGGACTAGCGGAGAGCAGTTCTTC
. | TRBJ2-7 | TRBV6-1 | . | CATITVYEQYF | TGTGCCACCATTACAGTGTACGAGCAGTACTTC
. | TRBJ2-3 | TRBV28 | many | CASRGSTDTQYF | TGTGCCAGCAGGGGCAGCACAGATACGCAGTATTTT
TRBD2 | TRBJ2-1 | TRBV27 | few | CASSRGTSGRYNEQFF | TGTGCCAGCAGTCGCGGGACTAGCGGGAGATACAATGAGCAGTTCTTC
. | TRBJ1-2 | TRBV19 | . | CASSIAQRPSSYGYTF | TGTGCCAGTAGTATAGCACAAAGACCGTCATCTTATGGCTACACCTTC
. | TRBJ2-1 | TRBV7-3 | . | CASSSTLSGYNEQFF | TGTGCCAGCAGCTCAACCCTGTCGGGATACAATGAGCAGTTCTTC
TRBD2 | TRBJ2-1 | TRBV2 | many | CASGRGSWDEQFF | TGTGCCAGCGGGCGGGGGTCGTGGGATGAGCAGTTCTTC
. | TRBJ1-2 | TRBV13 | many | CASSFLKTGGGIAGYTF | TGTGCCAGCAGCTTTCTAAAAACTGGGGGCGGAATTGCTGGCTACACCTTC
TRBD2 | TRBJ2-7 | TRBV5-6 | many | CASSLVGYREGEQYF | TGTGCCAGCAGCTTAGTGGGTTACCGGGAGGGCGAGCAGTACTTC
. | TRBJ2-7 | TRBV27 | . | CASSLTPDRWLGEQYF | TGTGCCAGCAGTCTCACCCCCGACAGGTGGCTAGGCGAGCAGTACTTC
. | TRBJ2-5 | TRBV5-1 | many | CASSSEQETQYF | TGCGCCAGCAGCTCAGAACAAGAGACCCAGTACTTC